This T cell receptor (beta chain) derives from a study of blood T cell repertoires in COVID-19. Study in general: From T cells, B-cell-depleted T cells, or PBMCs came the material, which was cDNA or gDNA.

The table came from immunoSEQ multiplex PCR; TCRdb's copy has only in-frame clones and leaves some out. The sample records some 250,000 clones, approximately 85% being singletons. Germline V gene data show CDR1 as LNHDA and CDR2 as SQIVND (reference sequence). The V and J ends lost 6 bases and 4 bases respectively, with 13 bases between them. This CDR3 spans 13 amino acids. This TCR came from a woman aged 25 to 45 with acute or convalescent COVID-19. V is TRBV19 and J is TRBJ2-7; D possibly corresponds to TRBD2 (5 bases). The sequencing sample was made of peripheral blood. CDR3 region: CASSGGGPYEQYF. DNA of the CDR3: TGTGCCAGTAGCGGAGGAGGTCCTTACGAGCAGTACTTC.